The clone carrying this T cell receptor beta chain was counted once. The CDR3 sequence is 18 residues long. Unmatched junction bases numbered 13, after V lost 4 bases and J lost 6 bases. Germline V gene lookup returns CDR1 MGHDK and CDR2 SYGVNS. This sample was taken from a study of tumor-infiltrating lymphocytes in primary liver carcinoma. About the study: Yields of productive TCRbeta reads ranged from roughly 3.5 to 7.13 million per sample and were similar across tissue types.

Extraction also yielded germline DNA, while blood RNA was obtained from unsorted whole blood. A primer matching the constant region was used to make TCR beta cDNA from approximately 0.45 ug of total RNA. Amplification in three nested multiplex PCR rounds with slightly modified ARM-PCR gave rise to TCR beta libraries. The first two PCR rounds, nine to ten cycles each, used TRBV1-TRBV30 forward primers and a C-beta reverse primer. One entry per CDR3 protein results from TCRdb running MiXCR on the multiplex PCR reads. The data show about 180,000 distinct CDR3 sequences, with roughly 60% seen just once and about 72% held by the top ten.

Specimen: peripheral blood. This chain joins TRBV25-1 and TRBJ2-2, with 11 bases lining up with TRBD2. This receptor was obtained from a man aged 40-55 years with primary liver carcinoma and hepatitis B virus infection. The CDR3 loop is CASSGPRTGLAEAGELFF. Here the CDR3 DNA reads TGTGCCAGCAGTGGTCCGAGGACGGGACTAGCGGAAGCCGGGGAGCTGTTTTTT.